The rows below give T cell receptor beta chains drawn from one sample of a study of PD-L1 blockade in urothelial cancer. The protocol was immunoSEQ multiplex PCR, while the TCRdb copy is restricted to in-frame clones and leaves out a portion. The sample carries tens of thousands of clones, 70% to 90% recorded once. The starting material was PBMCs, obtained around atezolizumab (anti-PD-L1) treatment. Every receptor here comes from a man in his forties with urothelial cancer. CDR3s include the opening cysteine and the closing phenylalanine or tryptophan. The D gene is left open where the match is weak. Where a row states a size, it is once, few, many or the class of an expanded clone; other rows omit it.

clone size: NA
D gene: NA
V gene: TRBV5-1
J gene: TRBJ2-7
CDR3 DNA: TGCGCCAGCAGCTTGGTGAGCTACGAGCAGTACTTC
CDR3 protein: CASSLVSYEQYF

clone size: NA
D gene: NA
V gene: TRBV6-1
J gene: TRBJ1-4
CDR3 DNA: TGTGCCAGCAGTGAAGGGACTCTCGCAACTAATGAAAAACTGTTTTTT
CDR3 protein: CASSEGTLATNEKLFF

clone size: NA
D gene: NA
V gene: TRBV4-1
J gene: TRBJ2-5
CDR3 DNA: TGCGCCAGCAGCCAAGAGTTGGGGGAGGTCCGGGTGACCCAGTACTTC
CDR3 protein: CASSQELGEVRVTQYF

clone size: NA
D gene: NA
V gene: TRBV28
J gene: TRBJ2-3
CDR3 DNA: TGTGCCAGCGGGCCCTTAGATACGCAGTATTTT
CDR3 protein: CASGPLDTQYF

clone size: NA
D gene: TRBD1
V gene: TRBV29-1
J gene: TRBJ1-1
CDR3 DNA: TGCAGCGTTGAAGAATTTGGGACAGGGGAAACTGAAGCTTTCTTT
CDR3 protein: CSVEEFGTGETEAFF

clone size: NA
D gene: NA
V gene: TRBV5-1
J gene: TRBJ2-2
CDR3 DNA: TGCGCCAGCAGCTTGGGGATCGGTAGCGGCGCCGGGGAGCTGTTTTTT
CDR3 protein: CASSLGIGSGAGELFF

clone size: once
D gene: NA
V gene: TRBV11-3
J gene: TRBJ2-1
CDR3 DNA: TGTGCCAGCAGCTATAGGGGCTCTGACAATGAGCAGTTCTTC
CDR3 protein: CASSYRGSDNEQFF

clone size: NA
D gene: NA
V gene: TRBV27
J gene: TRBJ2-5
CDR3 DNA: TGTGCCAGCAGTCCCCCGTTCCAAGAGACCCAGTACTTC
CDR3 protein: CASSPPFQETQYF

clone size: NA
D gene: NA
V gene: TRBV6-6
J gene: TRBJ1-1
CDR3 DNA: TGTGCCAGCAGTTACTCGATCGGTAGGAGCACTGAAGCTTTCTTT
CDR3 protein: CASSYSIGRSTEAFF

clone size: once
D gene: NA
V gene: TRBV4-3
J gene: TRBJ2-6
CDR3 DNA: TGCGCCAGCAGCCCCGACACCACAGGAACTGGGGCCAACGTCCTGACTTTC
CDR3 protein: CASSPDTTGTGANVLTF

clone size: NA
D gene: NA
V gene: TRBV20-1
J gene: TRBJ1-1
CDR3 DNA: TGCAGTGTCCCAGGGAGGACTGAAGCTTTCTTT
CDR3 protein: CSVPGRTEAFF

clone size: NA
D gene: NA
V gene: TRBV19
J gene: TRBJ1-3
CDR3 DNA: TGTGCCAGTACCTGGGGGGATTTCTCTGGAAACACCATATATTTT
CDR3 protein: CASTWGDFSGNTIYF

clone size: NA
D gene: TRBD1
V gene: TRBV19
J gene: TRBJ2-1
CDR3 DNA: TGTGCCAGTAGCCCCGACAGGGGACGATTCAATGAGCAGTTCTTC
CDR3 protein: CASSPDRGRFNEQFF

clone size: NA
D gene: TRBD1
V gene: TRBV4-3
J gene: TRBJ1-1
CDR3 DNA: TGCGCCAGCACCCAAGCGGCGGGACAGGCCGCTCTGGGAGCTTTCTTT
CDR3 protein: CASTQAAGQAALGAFF

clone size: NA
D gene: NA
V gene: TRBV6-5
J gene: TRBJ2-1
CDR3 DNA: TGTGCCAGCAGTTTGACTAGGTCCCATCAGCAGTTCTTC
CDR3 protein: CASSLTRSHQQFF

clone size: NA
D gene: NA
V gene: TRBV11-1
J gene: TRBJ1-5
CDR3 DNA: TGTGCCAGCAGCTTCCATAGCAATCAGCCCCAGCATTTT
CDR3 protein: CASSFHSNQPQHF

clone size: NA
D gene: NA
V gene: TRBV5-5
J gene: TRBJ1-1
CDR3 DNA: TGTGCCAGCAGCTTTTCTGCGGTCCCCACTGAAGCTTTCTTT
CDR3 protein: CASSFSAVPTEAFF

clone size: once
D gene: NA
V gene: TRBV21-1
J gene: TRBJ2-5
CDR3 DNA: TGTGCCAGCAGCATGGCGACTAGCGGCCAAGAGACCCAGTACTTC
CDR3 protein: CASSMATSGQETQYF

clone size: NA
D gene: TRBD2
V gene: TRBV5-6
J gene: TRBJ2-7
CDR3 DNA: TGTGCCAGCAGCTTATACAGTGGACTAGCGGCCTCCTACGAGCAGTACTTC
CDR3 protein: CASSLYSGLAASYEQYF

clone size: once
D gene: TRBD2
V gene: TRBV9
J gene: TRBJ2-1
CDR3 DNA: TGTGCCAGCAGCGGGGGGACTAGCGGTCCCTACAATGAGCAGTTCTTC
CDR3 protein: CASSGGTSGPYNEQFF

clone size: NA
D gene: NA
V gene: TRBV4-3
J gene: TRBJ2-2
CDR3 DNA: TGCGCCAGCAGCCAAGATCCCCTCCTCAACACCGGGGAGCTGTTTTTT
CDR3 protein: CASSQDPLLNTGELFF

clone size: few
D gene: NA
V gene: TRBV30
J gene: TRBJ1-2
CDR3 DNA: TGTGCCTGGAATTCAGAGCGAGACTATGGCTACACCTTC
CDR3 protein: CAWNSERDYGYTF

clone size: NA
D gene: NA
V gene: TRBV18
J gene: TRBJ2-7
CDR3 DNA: TGTGCCAGCTCACCCACTAAGACGGGCGAGCAGTACTTC
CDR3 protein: CASSPTKTGEQYF

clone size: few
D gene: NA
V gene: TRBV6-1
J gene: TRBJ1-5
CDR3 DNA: TGTGCCAGCAGTGAGGGCGTCAATCAGCCCCAGCATTTT
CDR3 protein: CASSEGVNQPQHF

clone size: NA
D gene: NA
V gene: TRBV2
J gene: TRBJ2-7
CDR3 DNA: TGTGCCAGCAGCCAGGGTAAAATGGGCGAGCAGTACTTC
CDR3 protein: CASSQGKMGEQYF

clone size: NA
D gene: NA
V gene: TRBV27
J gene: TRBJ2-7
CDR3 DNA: TGTGCCAGCAGTAGGGGGACATCCCGAAGGCTCTGGGAGCAGTACTTC
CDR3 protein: CASSRGTSRRLWEQYF

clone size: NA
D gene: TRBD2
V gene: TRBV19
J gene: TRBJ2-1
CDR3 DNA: TGTGCCAGTAGTTCGCGGACTAGCGGCTCCTACAATGAGCAGTTCTTC
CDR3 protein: CASSSRTSGSYNEQFF

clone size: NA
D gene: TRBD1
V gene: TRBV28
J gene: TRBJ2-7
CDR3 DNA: TGTGCCAGCAGGCCAGGGGGCAGATCCTACGAGCAGTACTTC
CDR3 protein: CASRPGGRSYEQYF

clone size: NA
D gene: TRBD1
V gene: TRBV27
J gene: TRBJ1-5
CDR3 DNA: TGTGCCAGCGGTCTACAGGGGAATCAGCCCCAGCATTTT
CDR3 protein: CASGLQGNQPQHF

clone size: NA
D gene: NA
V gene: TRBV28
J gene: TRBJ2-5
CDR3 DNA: TGTGCCAGCAGTTTATTCCAGGGGAAAGAGACCCAGTACTTC
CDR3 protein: CASSLFQGKETQYF

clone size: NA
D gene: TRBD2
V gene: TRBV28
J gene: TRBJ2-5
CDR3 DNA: TGTGCCAGCAGTTTAGCGGGAGTGAAAGAGACCCAGTACTTC
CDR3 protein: CASSLAGVKETQYF

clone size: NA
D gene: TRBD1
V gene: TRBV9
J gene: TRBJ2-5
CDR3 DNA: TGTGCCAGCAGCCCCCAATCTGACAGGGTGACAGAGACCCAGTACTTC
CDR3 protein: CASSPQSDRVTETQYF

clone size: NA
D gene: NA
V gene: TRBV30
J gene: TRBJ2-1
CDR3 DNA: TGTGCCTGGAGTCTTGCGGGGACCCCTCGGAATGAGCAGTTCTTC
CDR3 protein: CAWSLAGTPRNEQFF

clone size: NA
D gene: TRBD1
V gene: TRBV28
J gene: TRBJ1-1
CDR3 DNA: TGTGCCAGCAGTTTCCCGGGACAGGTGAACACTGAAGCTTTCTTT
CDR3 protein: CASSFPGQVNTEAFF

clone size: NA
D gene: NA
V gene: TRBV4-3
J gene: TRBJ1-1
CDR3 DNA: TGCGCCAGCAGCCAAGAACCCGGGTGGAGCACTGAAGCTTTCTTT
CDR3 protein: CASSQEPGWSTEAFF

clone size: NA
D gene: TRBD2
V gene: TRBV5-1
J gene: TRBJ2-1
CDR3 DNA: TGCGCCAGCAGCCCGACTAGCGGCTCCTACAATGAGCAGTTCTTC
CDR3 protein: CASSPTSGSYNEQFF

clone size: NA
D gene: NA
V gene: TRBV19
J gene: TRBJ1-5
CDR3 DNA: TGTGCCAGTAGGAAGGACAGCAGAAATCAGCCCCAGCATTTT
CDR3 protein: CASRKDSRNQPQHF

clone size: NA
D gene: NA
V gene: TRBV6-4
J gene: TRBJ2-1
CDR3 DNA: TGTGCCAGCAGTGACTTAGGACCAAACGGAGGGCAGTTCTTC
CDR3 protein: CASSDLGPNGGQFF

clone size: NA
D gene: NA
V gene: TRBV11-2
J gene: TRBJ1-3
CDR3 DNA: TGTGCCAGCAGCCTCTTAGGTACAGGCCCCTCTGGAAACACCATATATTTT
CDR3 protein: CASSLLGTGPSGNTIYF

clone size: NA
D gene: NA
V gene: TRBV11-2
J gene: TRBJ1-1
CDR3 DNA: TGTGCCAGCAGCAAACTGGCCAGGGCGCGGGGGGAAGCTTTCTTT
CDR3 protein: CASSKLARARGEAFF

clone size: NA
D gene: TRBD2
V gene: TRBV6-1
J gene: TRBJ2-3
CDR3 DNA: TGTGCCAGCAGTGAAGGATACGGGGGGACCACAGATACGCAGTATTTT
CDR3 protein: CASSEGYGGTTDTQYF

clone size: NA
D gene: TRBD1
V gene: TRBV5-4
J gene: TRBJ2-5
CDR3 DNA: TGTGCCAGCAGCTCCGGACAGGGGGGTTTGGAGACCCAGTACTTC
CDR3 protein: CASSSGQGGLETQYF

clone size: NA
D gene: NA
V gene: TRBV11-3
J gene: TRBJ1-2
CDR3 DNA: TGTGCCAGCAGCTTATCAGGTTATGGCTACACCTTC
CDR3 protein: CASSLSGYGYTF

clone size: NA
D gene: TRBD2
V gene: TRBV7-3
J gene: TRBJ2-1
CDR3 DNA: TGTGCCAGCAGCTTGGGGTCCAGCGGGGCCTCCTTGGAGCAGTTCTTC
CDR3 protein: CASSLGSSGASLEQFF

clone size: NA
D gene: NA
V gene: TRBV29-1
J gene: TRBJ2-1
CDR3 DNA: TGCAGCGTTGGGGGGGACTCCTACAATGAGCAGTTCTTC
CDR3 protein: CSVGGDSYNEQFF

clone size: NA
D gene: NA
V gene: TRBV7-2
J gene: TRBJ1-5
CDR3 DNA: TGTGCCAGCAGCCCACCCGGTCAGCCCCAGCATTTT
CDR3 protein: CASSPPGQPQHF

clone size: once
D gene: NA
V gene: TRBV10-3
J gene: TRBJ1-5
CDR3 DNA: TGTGCCATCAAAAGCGGTATGGGCAATCAGCCCCAGCATTTT
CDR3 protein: CAIKSGMGNQPQHF

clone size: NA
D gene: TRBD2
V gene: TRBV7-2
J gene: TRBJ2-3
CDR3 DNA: TGTGCCAGCAGCTTAAGGAGCGGGAGCCCCCCCGATACGCAGTATTTT
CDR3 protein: CASSLRSGSPPDTQYF

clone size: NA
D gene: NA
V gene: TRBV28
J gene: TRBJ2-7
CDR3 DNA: TGTGCCAGCAGCCCCCCCCGAACAGCCCTATACGAGCAGTACTTC
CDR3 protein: CASSPPRTALYEQYF

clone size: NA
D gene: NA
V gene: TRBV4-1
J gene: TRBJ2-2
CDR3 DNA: TGCGCCAGCAGCGTACCGCGGGACCCTGTGAACACCGGGGAGCTGTTTTTT
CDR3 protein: CASSVPRDPVNTGELFF

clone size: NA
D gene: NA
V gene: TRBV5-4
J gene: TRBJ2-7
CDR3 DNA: TGTGCCAGCAGCTTGGTTTTCGGCGAGCAGTACTTC
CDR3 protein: CASSLVFGEQYF

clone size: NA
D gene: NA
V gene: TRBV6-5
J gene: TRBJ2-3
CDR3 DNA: TGTGCCACAAGACAGTTTCAGTCTCCAGATACGCAGTATTTT
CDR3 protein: CATRQFQSPDTQYF

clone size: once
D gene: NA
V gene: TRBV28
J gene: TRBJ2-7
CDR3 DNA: TGTGCCAGCAGAGGGACACCGAGCTCCTACGAGCAGTACTTC
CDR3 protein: CASRGTPSSYEQYF

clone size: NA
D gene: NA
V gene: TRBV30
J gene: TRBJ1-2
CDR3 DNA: TGTGCCTGGAGCCAGCGGTGGAGTGGCTACACCTTC
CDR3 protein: CAWSQRWSGYTF